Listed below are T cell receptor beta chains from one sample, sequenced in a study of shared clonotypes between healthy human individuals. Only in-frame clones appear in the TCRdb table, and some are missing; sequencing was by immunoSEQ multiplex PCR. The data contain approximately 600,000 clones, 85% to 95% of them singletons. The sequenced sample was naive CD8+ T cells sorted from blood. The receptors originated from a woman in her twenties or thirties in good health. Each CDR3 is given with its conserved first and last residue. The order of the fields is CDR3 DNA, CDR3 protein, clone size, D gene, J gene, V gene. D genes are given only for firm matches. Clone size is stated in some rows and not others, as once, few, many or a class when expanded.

cdr3_nt: TGTGCCAGCAGCGTAAGGGGCGGAGGCACCTACGAGCAGTACTTC
cdr3_aa: CASSVRGGGTYEQYF
clone_size: NA
d_call: NA
j_call: TRBJ2-7
v_call: TRBV5-4

cdr3_nt: TGTGCCAGCACCCAGAGCGGGAGGAGGACCGGGGAGCTGTTTTTT
cdr3_aa: CASTQSGRRTGELFF
clone_size: NA
d_call: TRBD2
j_call: TRBJ2-2
v_call: TRBV27

cdr3_nt: TGTGCCAGCAGTGCGGGACAGGGTATTTTTGGGTACGAGCAGTACTTC
cdr3_aa: CASSAGQGIFGYEQYF
clone_size: NA
d_call: TRBD1
j_call: TRBJ2-7
v_call: TRBV2

cdr3_nt: TGTGCCAGCAGACAATCTAGCGGGATTGTTGCCGGGGAGCTGTTTTTT
cdr3_aa: CASRQSSGIVAGELFF
clone_size: NA
d_call: TRBD2
j_call: TRBJ2-2
v_call: TRBV28

cdr3_nt: TGTGCCAGCTCTACCGGGGGACGCTACGAGCAGTACTTC
cdr3_aa: CASSTGGRYEQYF
clone_size: NA
d_call: NA
j_call: TRBJ2-7
v_call: TRBV9

cdr3_nt: TGTGCCAGCGAACTTTCAGGACTAGCGAGGGGCACAGATACGCAGTATTTT
cdr3_aa: CASELSGLARGTDTQYF
clone_size: NA
d_call: TRBD2
j_call: TRBJ2-3
v_call: TRBV28

cdr3_nt: TGTGCCAGCAGCTTAATGGACTACGAGCAGTACTTC
cdr3_aa: CASSLMDYEQYF
clone_size: NA
d_call: NA
j_call: TRBJ2-7
v_call: TRBV7-9

cdr3_nt: TGTGCCAGCAGTTCGACAGGGCTTAATCAGCCCCAGCATTTT
cdr3_aa: CASSSTGLNQPQHF
clone_size: NA
d_call: TRBD1
j_call: TRBJ1-5
v_call: TRBV27

cdr3_nt: TGCGCCAGCACTACAGGGGCTTTGAACACTGAAGCTTTCTTT
cdr3_aa: CASTTGALNTEAFF
clone_size: NA
d_call: TRBD1
j_call: TRBJ1-1
v_call: TRBV5-1

cdr3_nt: TGTGCCAGCAGACCTATGCGAGCGGGAGAGGGGGAGACCCAGTACTTC
cdr3_aa: CASRPMRAGEGETQYF
clone_size: NA
d_call: TRBD2
j_call: TRBJ2-5
v_call: TRBV7-9

cdr3_nt: TGTGCCAGCAGCTTAAGGACAGACTACGAGCAGTACTTC
cdr3_aa: CASSLRTDYEQYF
clone_size: NA
d_call: NA
j_call: TRBJ2-7
v_call: TRBV11-3

cdr3_nt: TGTGCCAGCAGTTACAGGTTGTCCGAACAGCCCCAGCATTTT
cdr3_aa: CASSYRLSEQPQHF
clone_size: few
d_call: NA
j_call: TRBJ1-5
v_call: TRBV6-5

cdr3_nt: TGTGCCAGTAGTATAGTCGGACTAGCAGATACGCAGTATTTT
cdr3_aa: CASSIVGLADTQYF
clone_size: NA
d_call: TRBD2
j_call: TRBJ2-3
v_call: TRBV19

cdr3_nt: TGTGCCAGCAGCTCCACTAGCGAGCAGTACTTC
cdr3_aa: CASSSTSEQYF
clone_size: NA
d_call: NA
j_call: TRBJ2-7
v_call: TRBV4-2

cdr3_nt: TGTGCCAGCTGCAAGCGGGAGTCCTACAATGAGCAGTTCTTC
cdr3_aa: CASCKRESYNEQFF
clone_size: NA
d_call: TRBD2
j_call: TRBJ2-1
v_call: TRBV27

cdr3_nt: TGTGCCAGCAGCACCGAAGTTGGATTCCCCCAGCATTTT
cdr3_aa: CASSTEVGFPQHF
clone_size: few
d_call: NA
j_call: TRBJ1-5
v_call: TRBV7-8

cdr3_nt: TGCGCCAGCAGCCAAGGCTCTCACATTACCGCCTACGAGCAGTACTTC
cdr3_aa: CASSQGSHITAYEQYF
clone_size: NA
d_call: NA
j_call: TRBJ2-7
v_call: TRBV4-1

cdr3_nt: TGTGCCAGCAGTTTGTGGGACCGTACTGAAGCTTTCTTT
cdr3_aa: CASSLWDRTEAFF
clone_size: NA
d_call: NA
j_call: TRBJ1-1
v_call: TRBV27

cdr3_nt: TGTGCCAGCAGGATGGGGCACGAGCAGTACTTC
cdr3_aa: CASRMGHEQYF
clone_size: NA
d_call: NA
j_call: TRBJ2-7
v_call: TRBV2

cdr3_nt: TGTGCCAGCAGTTTGGAGGCGCCTGGCAATGAGCAGTTCTTC
cdr3_aa: CASSLEAPGNEQFF
clone_size: once
d_call: NA
j_call: TRBJ2-1
v_call: TRBV28

cdr3_nt: TGTGCCAGCAGCGTAGGAGCGGGGGAGCGCATTCAGTACTTC
cdr3_aa: CASSVGAGERIQYF
clone_size: NA
d_call: TRBD2
j_call: TRBJ2-4
v_call: TRBV9

cdr3_nt: TGTGCCAGCAGCTCCCGTAGCGGGAGTTCCTACAATGAGCAGTTCTTC
cdr3_aa: CASSSRSGSSYNEQFF
clone_size: NA
d_call: TRBD2
j_call: TRBJ2-1
v_call: TRBV11-3

cdr3_nt: TGTGCCAGCAGCTCTGGGACTAGCGGGTTATACGAGCAGTACTTC
cdr3_aa: CASSSGTSGLYEQYF
clone_size: NA
d_call: TRBD2
j_call: TRBJ2-7
v_call: TRBV7-9

cdr3_nt: TGTGCCAGCAGCCTCGGCATCGGCGCAACTAATGAAAAACTGTTTTTT
cdr3_aa: CASSLGIGATNEKLFF
clone_size: NA
d_call: NA
j_call: TRBJ1-4
v_call: TRBV7-9

cdr3_nt: TGTGCCAGCAGCTTAGGACACTCCTACGAGCAGTACTTC
cdr3_aa: CASSLGHSYEQYF
clone_size: NA
d_call: NA
j_call: TRBJ2-7
v_call: TRBV5-4

cdr3_nt: TGTGCCAGCAGTTTTGGGACCAGCGGCGATGAGCAGTTCTTC
cdr3_aa: CASSFGTSGDEQFF
clone_size: NA
d_call: NA
j_call: TRBJ2-1
v_call: TRBV27

cdr3_nt: TGTGCCAGCAGTGTCCCTGCAACTAATGAAAAACTGTTTTTT
cdr3_aa: CASSVPATNEKLFF
clone_size: NA
d_call: NA
j_call: TRBJ1-4
v_call: TRBV6-1

cdr3_nt: TGTGCCAGCACCTTAGGGGGGGAAGAGACCCAGTACTTC
cdr3_aa: CASTLGGEETQYF
clone_size: NA
d_call: NA
j_call: TRBJ2-5
v_call: TRBV11-1

cdr3_nt: TGTGCCAGCAGCTTAGAACACCGACCCTTGAACACTGAAGCTTTCTTT
cdr3_aa: CASSLEHRPLNTEAFF
clone_size: NA
d_call: NA
j_call: TRBJ1-1
v_call: TRBV7-8

cdr3_nt: TGTGCCAGCAATTACGAGCAGTACTTC
cdr3_aa: CASNYEQYF
clone_size: NA
d_call: NA
j_call: TRBJ2-7
v_call: TRBV6-1

cdr3_nt: TGTGCCAGCAGATCCGGACAGCGCATGAACACTGAAGCTTTCTTT
cdr3_aa: CASRSGQRMNTEAFF
clone_size: NA
d_call: NA
j_call: TRBJ1-1
v_call: TRBV28

cdr3_nt: TGCGCCAGCAGCTCGTCAGTCTCCCAGAATGAGCAGTTCTTC
cdr3_aa: CASSSSVSQNEQFF
clone_size: NA
d_call: NA
j_call: TRBJ2-1
v_call: TRBV5-1

cdr3_nt: TGTGCCAGCAGTGGGGTCTGGGGGGTACAGCATTTT
cdr3_aa: CASSGVWGVQHF
clone_size: NA
d_call: NA
j_call: TRBJ1-5
v_call: TRBV2